One T cell receptor (beta chain) is described in this entry. The antigen is undetermined. This CDR3 is also generated by other DNA sequences in the sample. The data belong to a study of T cell responses to AZD1222 COVID-19 vaccine. Study outcomes and limitations: Spike-specific TCRs gained breadth and depth after people received two AZD1222 doses. There were repertoire samples only from the period after the peak T cell response. Only 6 or 7 people who got AZD1222 tested seropositive at baseline. Clonal diversity may have been underestimated, and the donors were mostly white British, with more females than males.

The assay was immunoSEQ multiplex PCR, and TCRdb's table has in-frame clones only and misses some. Here the sample spans 150,000 to 200,000 clones, 85% to 90% being singletons. J lost 2 bases, V lost 0 bases, and 1 base had no gene match. The V gene's germline CDR1 is SGHRS and CDR2 YFSETQ. The CDR3 covers 15 residues. This material consisted of peripheral blood, taken on day 0 of AZD1222 vaccination. The chain links TRBV5-1 to TRBJ1-2; 10 nucleotides align to TRBD1. The clonotype was recovered from an adult in good health. The CDR3 region has the DNA TGCGCCAGCAGCTTGGGGACAGGGGGAAACTATGGCTACACCTTC. Residues: CASSLGTGGNYGYTF. The whole variable domain, remainder taken from reference TRBV5-1 and TRBJ1-2, is KAGVTQTPRYLIKTRGQQVTLSCSPISGHRSVSWYQQTPGQGLQFLFEYFSETQRNKGNFPGRFSGRQFSNSRSEMNVSTLELGDSALYLCASSLGTGGNYGYTFGSGTRLTVV.